This TCR beta chain was obtained from a study of blood T cell repertoires in COVID-19 (TCRdb year 2020). About the full investigation: The collaborator samples originated in the United States, Italy and Spain and spanned the acute and convalescent phases of COVID-19. The material from the prospective study consisted of cDNA or gDNA derived from T cells, B-cell-depleted T cells, or PBMCs. A freely available public database, intended as a resource for researchers studying the immune response to SARS-CoV-2, is where the repertoires were released. Sample metadata almost always included a de-identified subject ID, COVID-19 status, age in years and sex. Samples were obtained from the ongoing ImmuneRACE study (first 160 participants) and from 1,000 to 1,500 subjects provided by 6 global collaborators. The dataset comprised deeply sampled blood TCRbeta repertoires from subjects exposed to, actively infected with, or recovered from COVID-19. Where available, HLA class I and class II types were taken from metadata supplied by the sample provider and were not determined by assay-based typing. What the study reported, not specific to this receptor: How much clinical and demographic metadata was included differed by source and by participant, and the metadata was provided uncurated.

The CDR3 covers 16 residues, taking in both the cysteine and the phenylalanine. Only the CDR3 region is kept as DNA, spanning 48 bases read in frame from base 1. The germline V gene provides CDR1 ENHRY and CDR2 SYGVKD. V and J are trimmed by 2 bases and 3 bases, and the gene matches miss 5 bases of the junction. Whole blood was collected in K2EDTA tubes by collaborating institutions according to the institutions' own protocols. For TCRbeta analysis, collaborator samples were shipped as frozen whole blood, as isolated PBMCs, or as DNA extracted from either sample type. For this clone: The specificity of this receptor is unknown. The sample holds no much larger clone one base away, and base qualities are not on file.

TCRbeta CDR3 regions were amplified from genomic DNA using the immunoSEQ Assay, a bias-controlled multiplex PCR. Under the source paper's analysis protocol: The number of nucleated cells in each sample was estimated by amplification of reference gene primers within the assay. To quantify the absolute abundance of each unique TCRbeta CDR3 rearrangement, sequence reads were collapsed and filtered. For each sample, productive Simpson clonality was calculated by taking the square root of Simpson's diversity index across productive rearrangements. TCRdb took this table from immuneACCESS and kept in-frame rearrangements with V and J called. Such tables lack part of the clones; where checked against another copy, unresolved V genes explain under half of the gap, and the rest is unexplained. That table supplies the V and J calls and clone size; D and trimming were determined from the DNA. The sample table records more than 25,000 clones; approximately 94% of these occur just once. Clones ranked in the top ten supply 4% to 5% of the sample.

The sequenced sample consisted of peripheral blood. The sequence joins TRBV10-3 to TRBJ2-3, with TRBD1 identical over 10 junction bases. This TCR was sampled from a human donor with active COVID-19. The donor label of this sample is uncertain. The DNA sequence reads TGTGCCATCAGTGAGAAGACAGGGGGCAGGACAGATACGCAGTATTTT. Its amino acids are CAISEKTGGRTDTQYF.